These 32 T cell receptor beta chains originate from one sample sequenced in a study of beta chain features in type 1 diabetes. General study points: TCRB CDR3s from Type 1 diabetes patients were moderately but significantly shorter in all four CD4+ subsets.

Their antigen targets remain unknown. TCRB transcripts that were expressed got sequenced, as all of the isolated RNA had been reverse transcribed. Only in-frame clones appear in the TCRdb table, and some are missing; sequencing was by immunoSEQ multiplex PCR. The sample has hundreds of thousands of clones, over 7% seen once. Sequencing was carried out using central memory CD4+ T cells from blood. The receptors originated from a man aged 30 to 45 with type 1 diabetes.

V gene TRBV2 combines with J gene TRBJ2-3; D is unresolved. CDR1 is SNHLY, CDR2 FYNNEI, per germline. The CDR3 is 15 amino acids. V gave up 1 base and J gave up 5 bases, with 13 bases separating them. This chain's CDR3 is CASSEERSIGDTQYF. The CDR3, as DNA: TGTGCCAGCAGTGAAGAACGGAGCATAGGAGATACGCAGTATTTT. Together with reference TRBV2 and TRBJ2-3, the CDR3 gives the full variable domain: EPEVTQTPSHQVTQMGQEVILRCVPISNHLYFYWYRQILGQKVEFLVSFYNNEISEKSEIFDDQFSVERPDGSNFTLKIRSTKLEDSAMYFCASSEERSIGDTQYFGPGTRLTVL.

The chain links TRBV6-1 to TRBJ2-3; D is uncertain. Trimming took 6 bases from V and 3 from J, leaving 10 bases between them. CDR3 size: 13 residues. Germline V gene lookup returns CDR1 MNHNS and CDR2 SASEGT. The CDR3 reads CASSVWKTDTQYF. CDR3 DNA: TGTGCCAGCAGCGTATGGAAAACAGATACGCAGTATTTT.

This rearrangement joins TRBV28 to TRBJ2-3, with no clear D. Germline V lookup: CDR1 MDHEN, CDR2 SYDVKM. The ends were cut back, 2 bases at V and 3 bases at J, with 6 bases in the middle. This CDR3 is 13 amino acids long. The CDR3 DNA reads TGTGCCAGCAGTTTAAAGGCTACAGATACGCAGTATTTT. As protein: CASSLKATDTQYF.

This clone was recorded at least ten times. The CDR3 protein is CASSLHMSNQPQHF. Written as DNA, the CDR3 is TGTGCCAGCAGTTTACACATGAGCAATCAGCCCCAGCATTTT. V is TRBV28 and J is TRBJ1-5, with unresolved D. CDR1 MDHEN and CDR2 SYDVKM come from the germline V gene. With 2 bases removed from V and 1 base from J, the gap between germline ends came to 6 bases. This CDR3 comprises 14 residues.

This clone was observed a handful of times. V usage is TRBV30 and J usage is TRBJ1-5; D might be TRBD1 (5 bases). Germline V lookup: CDR1 GTSNPN, CDR2 SVGIG (reference sequence). Trimming took off 0 bases at V and 0 bases at J, with 21 bases between the two ends. The CDR3 covers 19 residues. The CDR3 loop is CAWSVLRFGGIDSNQPQHF. For the CDR3, the DNA is TGTGCCTGGAGTGTACTTAGGTTCGGGGGAATTGATAGCAATCAGCCCCAGCATTTT. The full variable domain, its missing parts supplied by reference TRBV30 and TRBJ1-5, is SQTIHQWPATLVQPVGSPLSLECTVEGTSNPNLYWYRQAAGRGLQLLFYSVGIGQISSEVPQNLSASRPQDRQFILSSKKLLLSDSGFYLCAWSVLRFGGIDSNQPQHFGDGTRLSIL.

V usage is TRBV18 and J usage is TRBJ2-2; D gene unclear. This CDR3 contains 14 residues. The ends were cut back, 0 bases at V and 7 bases at J, with 9 bases in the middle. CDR1 and CDR2 (germline): KGHSH, LQKENI. Here the CDR3 reads CASSPPAGYGELFF. DNA of the CDR3: TGTGCCAGCTCACCACCGGCTGGGTACGGGGAGCTGTTTTTT. Combining the CDR3 with reference TRBV18 and TRBJ2-2 gives the whole variable domain NAGVMQNPRHLVRRRGQEARLRCSPMKGHSHVYWYRQLPEEGLKFMVYLQKENIIDESGMPKERFSAEFPKEGPSILRIQQVVRGDSAAYFCASSPPAGYGELFFGEGSRLTVL.

This clone was picked up a small number of times. V gene TRBV19 combines with J gene TRBJ1-2; D not certain. Deletions cut 4 bases from V and 4 bases from J, with 1 base between. CDR3 length: 10 amino acids. Germline CDR1 LNHDA, CDR2 SQIVND (reference sequence). Written as DNA, the CDR3 is TGTGCCAGTAGTAGCTATGGCTACACCTTC. Translated: CASSSYGYTF.

The chain carries TRBV6-1 and TRBJ1-2; 10 bases fit TRBD1. The CDR3 is 16 amino acids. The junction had 7 bases not matched to a gene; V was cut back by 2 bases and J by 4 bases. Germline CDR1 and CDR2: MNHNS and SASEGT. The CDR3 DNA reads TGTGCCAGCAGTGAATCCCCGGGACAGGGGATCTATGGCTACACCTTC. Translating gives CASSESPGQGIYGYTF.

This clone was recorded a few times. The rearrangement joins TRBV30 to TRBJ2-2; no definite D call. CDR1 GTSNPN and CDR2 SVGIG come from the germline V gene (reference sequence). Deletions cut 0 bases from V and 1 base from J, with 12 bases between. This CDR3 region has 16 residues. The CDR3 reads CAWSVFRTVNTGELFF. DNA for the CDR3: TGTGCCTGGAGTGTGTTCCGAACCGTGAACACCGGGGAGCTGTTTTTT.

V gene TRBV30 combines with J gene TRBJ2-3; 7 nucleotides match TRBD2. Per the germline V gene, CDR1 is GTSNPN and CDR2 is SVGIG (reference sequence). The CDR3 runs to 16 residues. V shed 1 base, J shed 10 bases, and the junction held 17 bases outside the gene matches. CDR3 DNA sequence: TGTGCCTGGAGTGCGGGCGGGAGTACCAAGATACTAGCGCAGTATTTT. As protein: CAWSAGGSTKILAQYF.

This clone has ten or more counts. The sample holds other DNA sequences that translate to the same CDR3. The V gene is TRBV4-1, the J gene TRBJ1-6; D not certain. Germline CDR1 reads MGHRA; CDR2 reads YSYEKL. V lost 0 bases to trimming and J lost 7 bases, with 7 bases between them. The CDR3 totals 14 residues. The CDR3: CASSQDDENSPLHF. CDR3 in DNA: TGCGCCAGCAGCCAAGACGACGAAAATTCACCCCTCCACTTT.

The gene calls are TRBV5-4 and TRBJ2-3; 12 nucleotides line up with TRBD2. Germline V gene data show CDR1 as SGHNT and CDR2 as YYREEE (reference sequence). CDR3 length equals 15 residues. The V segment lost 4 bases and the J segment 4 bases; nucleotides outside the gene matches: 4. The CDR3 protein is CASSLLAGGSDTQYF. The CDR3 DNA is TGTGCCAGCAGCCTTCTAGCGGGGGGGTCAGATACGCAGTATTTT.

This clone occurred a few times. This chain connects TRBV7-2 to TRBJ2-7; 11 bases match TRBD2. This CDR3 is built from 18 residues. V shed 1 base and J 1 base; nucleotides not matched to a gene: 9. The V gene's germline CDR1 is SGHTA and CDR2 FQGNSA. The CDR3 region has the DNA TGTGCCAGCAGCTTAGTATCTAGCGGGGGGATGAAATCCTACGAGCAGTACTTC. It specifies CASSLVSSGGMKSYEQYF.

This clone was recorded a few times. V gene TRBV6-5 combines with J gene TRBJ2-3; D is ambiguous. Trimming cost V 2 bases and J 0 bases, with 6 bases left between them. Germline CDR1 and CDR2: MNHEY and SVGAGI. CDR3 size: 14 residues. The DNA of the CDR3 is TGTGCCAGCAGTTACGGGCAGAGCACAGATACGCAGTATTTT. Translation: CASSYGQSTDTQYF.

The chain combines TRBV28 with TRBJ1-2, with D tentatively TRBD1 (5 bases). Germline loops: CDR1 MDHEN, CDR2 SYDVKM. The V gene lost 6 bases and the J gene lost 8 bases, with 16 bases spanning the gap. The CDR3 extends over 13 amino acids. The CDR3 sequence is CASRGDSTMGYTF. DNA of the CDR3: TGTGCCAGCAGGGGCGACAGTACTATGGGCTACACCTTC.

This clone has only a few counts. V is TRBV10-3 and J is TRBJ2-3, with TRBD1 identical over 10 bases. The ends lost 5 bases at V and 5 bases at J; junction bases unmatched: 1. Germline V gene lookup returns CDR1 ENHRY and CDR2 SYGVKD. The CDR3 spans 13 residues. The CDR3 here is CAISRDRGDTQYF. In DNA, the CDR3 is TGTGCCATCAGTCGGGACAGGGGAGATACGCAGTATTTT.

This clone turned up a few times. This sequence joins TRBV10-2 and TRBJ2-7; TRBD1 might be the D (6 bases). The V and J ends lost 6 bases and 0 bases respectively, with 15 bases between them. There are 15 residues in the CDR3. Germline V gives CDR1 WSHSY, CDR2 SAAADI. The CDR3 DNA reads as TGCGCCAGCAGCAAGCCCTCGACAGGCTCCTACGAGCAGTACTTC. Residues: CASSKPSTGSYEQYF.

This chain joins TRBV10-3 and TRBJ2-3; D gene unclear. Trimming removed 10 bases at V and 3 bases at J, with 14 bases between. Germline V gene data show CDR1 as ENHRY and CDR2 as SYGVKD. The CDR3 consists of 13 residues. The CDR3 loop reads CASRTTRTDTQYF. The CDR3 DNA reads TGTGCCAGCAGGACCACAAGGACAGATACGCAGTATTTT.

This clone was observed a few times. The CDR3 sequence: CASSSPRSYNEQFF. Written as DNA, the CDR3 is TGTGCCAGCAGTTCCCCCCGATCCTACAATGAGCAGTTCTTC. V is TRBV6-5 and J is TRBJ2-1; D remains unclear. The germline V gene encodes CDR1 MNHEY and CDR2 SVGAGI. The CDR3 has 14 amino acids. Between the trimmed V and J ends, which lost 4 bases and 1 base, there was a span of 8 bases.

The chain links TRBV19 to TRBJ2-7; TRBD1 aligns across 9 bases. CDR1 is LNHDA and CDR2 is SQIVND in the germline V gene (reference sequence). V shed 3 bases and J 6 bases; nucleotides not matched to a gene: 6. CDR3 length: 14 amino acids. The CDR3 DNA reads as TGTGCCAGTAGTATCGGGACAGGGAGGGTCGAGCAGTACTTC. It encodes CASSIGTGRVEQYF.

Notes on this clone: Other DNA sequences in this sample translate to the same CDR3. The chain couples TRBV30 to TRBJ1-5; 8 bases are a match to TRBD1. Germline V gene data show CDR1 as GTSNPN and CDR2 as SVGIG (reference sequence). J lost 5 bases, V lost 0 bases, and 0 bases had no gene match. This CDR3 has 13 amino acids. Written as DNA, the CDR3 is TGTGCCTGGAGTGTACAGGGGGATCAGCCCCAGCATTTT. Protein sequence: CAWSVQGDQPQHF.

This clone was detected only once. V usage is TRBV5-1 and J usage is TRBJ2-2; 8 nucleotides match TRBD2. Germline CDR1 is SGHRS and CDR2 is YFSETQ. The V gene end was trimmed by 4 bases and the J gene end by 4 bases; junction bases not matched to a gene: 15. The CDR3 is 18 amino acids. The CDR3 bases are TGCGCCAGCAGCGGGGGACTAGTTGGTCCCGAGAGCACCGGGGAGCTGTTTTTT. Translated, it gives CASSGGLVGPESTGELFF.

The chain couples TRBV5-6 to TRBJ2-4; D perhaps matches TRBD2 (5 bases). The CDR3 consists of 15 residues. The V end was cut by 3 bases, the J end by 1 base, with 11 bases between. Germline lookup yields CDR1 SGHDT and CDR2 YYEEEE. Here the CDR3 DNA reads TGTGCCAGCAGCTCGTCCCGAGGGGCCAAAAACATTCAGTACTTC. Translated: CASSSSRGAKNIQYF.

Concerning this clone itself: Other DNA sequences from this sample encode an identical CDR3 as well. The gene calls are TRBV7-2 and TRBJ2-1, with D possibly being TRBD2 (5 bases). The CDR3 is 15 residues long. Trimming took off 5 bases at V and 1 base at J, with 12 bases between the two ends. The germline CDR1 and CDR2 sequences are SGHTA and FQGNSA. The CDR3 region is CASSEGGASYNEQFF. The CDR3 nucleotides are TGTGCCAGCAGCGAGGGCGGCGCTTCCTACAATGAGCAGTTCTTC. Based on the CDR3 plus reference TRBV7-2 and TRBJ2-1, the full variable domain is GAGVSQSPSNKVTEKGKDVELRCDPISGHTALYWYRQSLGQGLEFLIYFQGNSAPDKSGLPSDRFSAERTGGSVSTLTIQRTQQEDSAVYLCASSEGGASYNEQFFGPGTRLTVL.

The CDR3 DNA follows: TGTGCCAGCTCATCCAGCGGGGGGCCATACAATGAGCAGTTCTTC. Residues: CASSSSGGPYNEQFF. This rearrangement joins TRBV18 to TRBJ2-1; 9 bases are shared with TRBD2. CDR3 length equals 15 residues. Per the germline V gene, CDR1 is KGHSH and CDR2 is LQKENI. Trimming removed 5 bases from V and 4 bases from J; junction bases left unmatched: 6.

The chain employs TRBV9 and TRBJ2-1, with a weak D call TRBD2 (5 bases). Germline V gives CDR1 SGDLS, CDR2 YYNGEE. The CDR3 has 14 residues. V lost 2 bases and J 8 bases, leaving 14 bases between the germline ends. The CDR3 region has the DNA TGTGCCAGCAGCGTTAGCGTTACCCCCCATGAGCAGTTCTTC. This sequence encodes CASSVSVTPHEQFF.

This clone was counted only a few times. The J gene is TRBJ2-7, the V gene TRBV5-1, with TRBD1 identical over 11 bases. The germline gives CDR1 SGHRS, CDR2 YFSETQ. V shed 4 bases and J 0 bases; nucleotides not matched to a gene: 18. There are 20 residues in the CDR3. The DNA of the CDR3 is TGCGCCAGCAGCCCCCTCGTAGGGACAGGGGGGTTCGCCTCCTCCTACGAGCAGTACTTC. Translation gives CASSPLVGTGGFASSYEQYF.

This sequence joins TRBV6-5 and TRBJ2-7, with 9 bases that match TRBD1. CDR1 is MNHEY and CDR2 is SVGAGI in the germline V gene. The CDR3 totals 14 residues. The J segment lost 5 bases and the V segment lost 8 bases, leaving 10 bases of the junction unmatched. The CDR3 protein is CASSTGTGKNEQYF. In DNA form, the CDR3 reads TGTGCCAGCTCGACCGGGACAGGGAAAAACGAGCAGTACTTC.

This clone was observed many times. The chain carries TRBV5-1 and TRBJ1-1; D is ambiguous. V was trimmed by 2 bases and J by 2 bases, leaving 7 bases between them. Germline assignment: CDR1 SGHRS and CDR2 YFSETQ. The CDR3 is made up of 13 amino acids. The CDR3, as DNA: TGCGCCAGCAGCTTTGGGCGAAACACTGAAGCTTTCTTT. This translates into CASSFGRNTEAFF.

The chain employs TRBV7-9 and TRBJ2-5, with TRBD2 identical over 9 bases. Germline-derived CDR1 and CDR2 are SEHNR and FQNEAQ (reference sequence). The CDR3 loop spans 15 amino acids. The V gene end was trimmed by 11 bases and the J gene end by 5 bases; junction bases not matched to a gene: 15. The CDR3 sequence: CAVPPPGLAAETQYF. The CDR3 nucleotides are TGTGCCGTGCCCCCACCGGGACTAGCAGCCGAGACCCAGTACTTC.

The chain joins TRBV25-1 to TRBJ1-1, with D possibly matching TRBD1 (5 bases). The germline V gene has CDR1 MGHDK and CDR2 SYGVNS. The CDR3 extends over 13 amino acids. V lost 10 bases and J lost 5, with 17 bases in between. The CDR3 spells CATTQGVGTEAFF. In DNA form, the CDR3 reads TGTGCCACAACCCAGGGAGTTGGGACTGAAGCTTTCTTT.

This clone was counted between two and nine times. The chain couples TRBV7-9 to TRBJ2-5; D not certain. Germline values: CDR1 SEHNR, CDR2 FQNEAQ (reference sequence). The CDR3 sequence is 13 residues long. Trimming left V 2 bases short and J 7 bases short, with 11 bases between. The CDR3 sequence: CASSLSRVGTQYF. The CDR3 bases are TGTGCCAGCAGCTTATCTCGGGTCGGGACCCAGTACTTC.